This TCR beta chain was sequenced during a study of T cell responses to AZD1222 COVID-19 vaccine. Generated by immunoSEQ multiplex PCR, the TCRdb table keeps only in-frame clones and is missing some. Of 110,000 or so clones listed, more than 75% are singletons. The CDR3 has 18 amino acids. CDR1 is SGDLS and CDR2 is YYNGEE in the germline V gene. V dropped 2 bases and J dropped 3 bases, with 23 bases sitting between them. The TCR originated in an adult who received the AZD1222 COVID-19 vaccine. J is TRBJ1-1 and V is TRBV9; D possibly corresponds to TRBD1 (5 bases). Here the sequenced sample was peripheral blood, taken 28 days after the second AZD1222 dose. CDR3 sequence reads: CASSVPPRGRISHTEAFF. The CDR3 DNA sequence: TGTGCCAGCAGCGTCCCACCGAGGGGAAGGATTTCCCACACTGAAGCTTTCTTT.